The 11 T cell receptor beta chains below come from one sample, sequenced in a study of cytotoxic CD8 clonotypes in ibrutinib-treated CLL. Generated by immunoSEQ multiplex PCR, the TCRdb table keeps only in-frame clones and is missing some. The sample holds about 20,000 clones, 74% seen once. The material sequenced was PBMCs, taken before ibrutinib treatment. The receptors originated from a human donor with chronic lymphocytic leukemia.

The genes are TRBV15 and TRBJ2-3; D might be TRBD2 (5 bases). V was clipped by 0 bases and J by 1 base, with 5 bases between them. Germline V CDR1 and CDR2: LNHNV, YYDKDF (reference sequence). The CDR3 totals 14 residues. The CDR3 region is CATSRDGGTDTQYF. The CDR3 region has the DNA TGTGCCACCAGCAGAGACGGGGGCACAGATACGCAGTATTTT.

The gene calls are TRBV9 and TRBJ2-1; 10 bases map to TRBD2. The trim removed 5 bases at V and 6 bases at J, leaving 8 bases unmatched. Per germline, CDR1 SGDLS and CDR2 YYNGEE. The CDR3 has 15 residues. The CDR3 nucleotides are TGTGCCAGCAGGCCGACTAGCGGGCCGACCAATGAGCAGTTCTTC. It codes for CASRPTSGPTNEQFF.

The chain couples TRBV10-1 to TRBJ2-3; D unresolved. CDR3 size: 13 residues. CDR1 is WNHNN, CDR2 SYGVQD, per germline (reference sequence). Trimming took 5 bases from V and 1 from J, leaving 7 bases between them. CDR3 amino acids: CASSRARTDTQYF. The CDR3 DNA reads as TGCGCCAGCAGTCGTGCCCGCACAGATACGCAGTATTTT.

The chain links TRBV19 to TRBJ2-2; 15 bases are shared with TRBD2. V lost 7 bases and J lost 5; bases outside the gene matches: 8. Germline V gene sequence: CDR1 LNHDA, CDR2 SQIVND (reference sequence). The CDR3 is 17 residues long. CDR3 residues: CASNYGLAGGPTGELFF. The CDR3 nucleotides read TGTGCCAGTAACTACGGACTAGCGGGAGGGCCGACCGGGGAGCTGTTTTTT. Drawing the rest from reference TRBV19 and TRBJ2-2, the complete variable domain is DGGITQSPKYLFRKEGQNVTLSCEQNLNHDAMYWYRQDPGQGLRLIYYSQIVNDFQKGDIAEGYSVSREKKESFPLTVTSAQKNPTAFYLCASNYGLAGGPTGELFFGEGSRLTVL.

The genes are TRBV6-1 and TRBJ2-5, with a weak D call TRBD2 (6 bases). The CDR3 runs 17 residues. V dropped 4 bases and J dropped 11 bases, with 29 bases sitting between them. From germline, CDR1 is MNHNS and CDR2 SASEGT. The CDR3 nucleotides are TGTGCCAGCAGTGGAGTAGTGGCCGGGACGGGATCGGGGGAGCAGTACTTC. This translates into CASSGVVAGTGSGEQYF.

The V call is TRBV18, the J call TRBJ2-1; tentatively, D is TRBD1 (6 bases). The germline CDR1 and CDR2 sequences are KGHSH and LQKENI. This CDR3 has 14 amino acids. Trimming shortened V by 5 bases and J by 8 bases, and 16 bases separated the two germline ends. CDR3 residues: CASSERQAEDEQFF. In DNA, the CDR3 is TGTGCCAGCTCAGAAAGACAGGCTGAAGATGAGCAGTTCTTC.

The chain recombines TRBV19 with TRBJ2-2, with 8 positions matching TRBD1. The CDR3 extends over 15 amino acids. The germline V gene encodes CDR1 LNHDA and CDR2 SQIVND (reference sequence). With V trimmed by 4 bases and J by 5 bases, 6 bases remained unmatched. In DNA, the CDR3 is TGTGCCAGTAGTAGATCAGGGGGCGCGACCGGGGAGCTGTTTTTT. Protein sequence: CASSRSGGATGELFF.

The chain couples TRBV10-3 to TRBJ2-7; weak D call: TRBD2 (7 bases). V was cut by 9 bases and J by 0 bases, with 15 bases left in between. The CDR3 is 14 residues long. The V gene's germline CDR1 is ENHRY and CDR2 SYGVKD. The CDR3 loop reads CAMGGDTYSYEQYF. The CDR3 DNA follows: TGTGCCATGGGAGGGGACACCTACTCCTACGAGCAGTACTTC.

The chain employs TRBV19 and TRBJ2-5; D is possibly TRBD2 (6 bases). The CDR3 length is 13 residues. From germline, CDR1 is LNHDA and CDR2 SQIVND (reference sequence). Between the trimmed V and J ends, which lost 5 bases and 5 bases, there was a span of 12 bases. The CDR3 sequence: CASSATSRETQYF. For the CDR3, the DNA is TGTGCCAGTAGTGCAACTAGCCGGGAGACCCAGTACTTC.

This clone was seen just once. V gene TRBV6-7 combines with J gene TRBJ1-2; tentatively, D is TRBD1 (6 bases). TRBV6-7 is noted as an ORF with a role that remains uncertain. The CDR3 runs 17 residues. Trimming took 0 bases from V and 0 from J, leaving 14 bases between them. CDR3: CASSYSGQGNTNYGYTF. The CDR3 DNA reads TGTGCCAGCAGTTACTCGGGGCAGGGGAATACTAACTATGGCTACACCTTC.

The CDR3 DNA reads as TGTGCCAGCAACCGACGGGCCCTAGCTTCAGATACGCAGTATTTT. This encodes CASNRRALASDTQYF. The V call is TRBV11-1, the J call TRBJ2-3; TRBD2 might be the D (5 bases). V lost 7 bases and J 4 bases, leaving 18 bases between the germline ends. Germline V CDR1 and CDR2: SGHAT, FQDESV (reference sequence). This CDR3 spans 15 amino acids.